Listed below are T cell receptor beta chains from one sample, sequenced in a study of blood T cells in healthy people across ages. TCRdb independently ran MiXCR on the 5' RACE reads; one entry per CDR3 protein. The data show around 1.5 million distinct CDR3 sequences, approximately 40% seen once. What was sequenced was blood. These receptor sequences come from a woman between 18 and 29 years old in good health. Each CDR3 is given with its conserved first and last residue. The order of the fields is V gene, CDR3 protein.

TRBV10-3	CTISEIAMNTEAFF
TRBV10-3	CAIKQGGYGYTF
TRBV20-1	CSARAPPLNSYEQYF
TRBV20-1	CSVPPSGTSKNTQYF
TRBV5-1	CASSLPETSGSPAYEQYF
TRBV28	CASRFQNWGETQYF
TRBV13	CASSMTGHYGYTF
TRBV29-1	CSVRQGNTEAFF
TRBV20-1	CSARDPVADFTGELFF
TRBV7-2	CASSLERLAGKSWEQFF
TRBV6-5	CACSYFATGSTDTQYF
TRBV11-2	CASSPFWGKYNEQFF
TRBV7-9	CASSLGSGNYGYFF
TRBV18	CASSPRLDTETQYF
TRBV7-9	CASSFPTSGEETQYF
TRBV4-1	CASSQIGRTGAEKLFF
TRBV24-1	CATARDRGIYEQYF
TRBV29-1	CSVPDREGGYGYTF
TRBV9	CASSVATGGSYQETQYF
TRBV29-1	CSVDGPQGDTQYF
TRBV3-1	CASRQGQVKYEQYF
TRBV6-2/TRBV6-3	CASSPSGSGLIGSQYF
TRBV12-3/TRBV12-4	CASRLGGLSPLHF
TRBV18	CASSPPTEETQYF
TRBV28	CASSFGESYYEQYF
TRBV11-2	CARRGSLEQFF
TRBV7-9	CASSSTERGTGELFF
TRBV18	CASSPGANGDTQYF
TRBV6-1	CASSQAARSLYEQYF
TRBV4-2	CASSQGLDRVINERYF
TRBV28	CASSFGGHSGNTIYF
TRBV14	CASSLSGQGVHEQYF
TRBV27	CASSSPFLYDTQYF
TRBV20-1	CSANQPPGHEQFF
TRBV27	CASSAGVPLTYEQYF
TRBV2	CASSETLTGASGNQPQHF
TRBV11-2	CASSLGPKQFF
TRBV7-7	CASATRTGFQETQYF
TRBV14	CASSQNDRGPGYTF
TRBV7-6	CASSLGGQTYEQYF
TRBV10-3	CATARGEDTEAFF
TRBV7-2	CASSLGRNYQPQHF
TRBV10-3	CAISESPQGYYGYTF
TRBV2	CASSEALGGNQPQHF
TRBV20-1	CSARGTGAFYEQYF
TRBV29-1	CSVDSVRRTDTQYF
TRBV7-2	CASSIGAGQGSYEQYF
TRBV18	CASSQDILSYNEQFF
TRBV6-2/TRBV6-3	CASSYSKGAALGGYTF
TRBV9	CASSRGANTEAFF